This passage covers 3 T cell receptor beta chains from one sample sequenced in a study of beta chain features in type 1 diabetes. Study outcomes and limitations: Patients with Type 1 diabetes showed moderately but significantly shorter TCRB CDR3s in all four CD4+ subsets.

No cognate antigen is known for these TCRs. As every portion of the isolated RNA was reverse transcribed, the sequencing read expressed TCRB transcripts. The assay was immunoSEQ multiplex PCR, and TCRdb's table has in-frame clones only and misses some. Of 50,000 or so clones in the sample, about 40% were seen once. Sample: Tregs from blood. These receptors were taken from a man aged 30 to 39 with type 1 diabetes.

The CDR3 loop is CASNPVGGGAEAFF. In DNA, the CDR3 is TGTGCCAGCAATCCTGTGGGCGGAGGCGCTGAAGCTTTCTTT. The V and J genes are TRBV2 and TRBJ1-1, with D uncertain. V shed 7 bases and J shed 6 bases, with 18 bases lying between them. CDR1 is SNHLY and CDR2 is FYNNEI in the germline V gene. CDR3 size: 14 residues.

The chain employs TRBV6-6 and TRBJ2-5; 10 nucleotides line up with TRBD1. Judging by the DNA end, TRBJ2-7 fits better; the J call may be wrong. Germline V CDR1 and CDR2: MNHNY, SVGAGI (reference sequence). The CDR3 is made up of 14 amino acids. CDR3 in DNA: TGTGCCAGCAGGGACAGGGGGAAATCCTACGAGCAGTACTTC. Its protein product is CASRDRGKSYEQYF.

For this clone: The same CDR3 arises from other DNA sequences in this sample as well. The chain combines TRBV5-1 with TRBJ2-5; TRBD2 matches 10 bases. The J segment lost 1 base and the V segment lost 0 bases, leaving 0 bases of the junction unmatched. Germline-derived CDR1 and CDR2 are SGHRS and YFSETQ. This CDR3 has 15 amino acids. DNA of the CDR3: TGCGCCAGCAGCTTGGGGACTAGCGGCCAAGAGACCCAGTACTTC. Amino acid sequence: CASSLGTSGQETQYF. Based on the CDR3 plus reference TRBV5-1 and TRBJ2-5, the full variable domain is KAGVTQTPRYLIKTRGQQVTLSCSPISGHRSVSWYQQTPGQGLQFLFEYFSETQRNKGNFPGRFSGRQFSNSRSEMNVSTLELGDSALYLCASSLGTSGQETQYFGPGTRLLVL.